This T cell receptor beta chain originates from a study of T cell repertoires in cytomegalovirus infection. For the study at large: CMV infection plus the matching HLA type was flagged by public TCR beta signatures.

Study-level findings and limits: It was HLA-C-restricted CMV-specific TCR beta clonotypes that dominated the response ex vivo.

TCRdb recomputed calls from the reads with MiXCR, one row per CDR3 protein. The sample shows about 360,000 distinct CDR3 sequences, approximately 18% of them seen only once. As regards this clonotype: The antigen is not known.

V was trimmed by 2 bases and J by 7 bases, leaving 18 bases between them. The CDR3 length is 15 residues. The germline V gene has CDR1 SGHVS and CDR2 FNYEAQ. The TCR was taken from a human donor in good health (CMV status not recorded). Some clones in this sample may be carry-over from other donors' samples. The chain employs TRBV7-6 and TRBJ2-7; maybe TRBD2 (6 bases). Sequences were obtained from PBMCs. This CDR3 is CASSLKEGTPREQYF. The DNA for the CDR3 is TGTGCCAGCAGCTTAAAGGAGGGGACGCCTCGGGAGCAGTACTTC.